This T cell receptor beta chain was recorded in a study of Graves' ophthalmopathy and Graves' hyperthyroidism. Whole-study context: Researchers obtained peripheral blood at initial diagnosis, before any treatment had begun.

Broader study findings: Most clonotypes expanded in thyroid above 0.001 frequency were present in blood too.

Transcripts of RNA were the source for amplifying TCR beta CDR3 regions. HTBI primers were employed in first-round RT-PCR, then a second-round multiplex PCR followed. TCRdb recomputed calls from the multiplex PCR reads with MiXCR, one row per CDR3 protein. The profile shows some 160,000 distinct CDR3 sequences, approximately 40% of them singletons. V was clipped by 5 bases and J by 4 bases; unmatched bases: 5. Germline CDR1 MDHEN, CDR2 SYDVKM. This CDR3 spans 14 amino acids. Physicians reached a diagnosis by relying on clinical symptoms, serum thyroxine, TRAb, thyroid ultrasound and orbital computed tomography. Notes on this clonotype: What it recognizes is unknown.

The sequenced sample consisted of peripheral blood. The origin of this receptor is a man aged 25 to 40 with Graves' ophthalmopathy. This rearrangement joins TRBV28 to TRBJ1-2; the match to TRBD1 covers 9 bases. CDR3 DNA: TGTGCCAGCAGTCAGGACAGGGGTAGCTATGGCTACACCTTC. It is translated as CASSQDRGSYGYTF.